Listed here is a single T cell receptor (beta chain). The sample belongs to a study of T cell changes during pregnancy in multiple sclerosis. CDR1 and CDR2 from the germline V gene are LNHDA and SQIVND (reference sequence). J lost 4 bases, V lost 8 bases, and 15 bases had no gene match. There are 16 residues in the CDR3. This table comes from immunoSEQ multiplex PCR, and its TCRdb copy is limited to in-frame clones, with some not included. The repertoire consists of about 71,000 clones, with about 91% occurring once and the leading ten covering under 6%. The source is a female donor with multiple sclerosis, enrolled in a pregnancy study. J is TRBJ1-2 and V is TRBV19; TRBD1 matches 8 bases. Sequenced here: CD8+ T cells from peripheral blood mononuclear cells, sampled before pregnancy. The CDR3 bases are TGTGCCAGTTCCCCCGGGACAGGTCCCGGCGGCTATGGCTACACCTTC. Residues: CASSPGTGPGGYGYTF. The full variable domain, rest sourced from reference TRBV19 and TRBJ1-2, is DGGITQSPKYLFRKEGQNVTLSCEQNLNHDAMYWYRQDPGQGLRLIYYSQIVNDFQKGDIAEGYSVSREKKESFPLTVTSAQKNPTAFYLCASSPGTGPGGYGYTFGSGTRLTVV.